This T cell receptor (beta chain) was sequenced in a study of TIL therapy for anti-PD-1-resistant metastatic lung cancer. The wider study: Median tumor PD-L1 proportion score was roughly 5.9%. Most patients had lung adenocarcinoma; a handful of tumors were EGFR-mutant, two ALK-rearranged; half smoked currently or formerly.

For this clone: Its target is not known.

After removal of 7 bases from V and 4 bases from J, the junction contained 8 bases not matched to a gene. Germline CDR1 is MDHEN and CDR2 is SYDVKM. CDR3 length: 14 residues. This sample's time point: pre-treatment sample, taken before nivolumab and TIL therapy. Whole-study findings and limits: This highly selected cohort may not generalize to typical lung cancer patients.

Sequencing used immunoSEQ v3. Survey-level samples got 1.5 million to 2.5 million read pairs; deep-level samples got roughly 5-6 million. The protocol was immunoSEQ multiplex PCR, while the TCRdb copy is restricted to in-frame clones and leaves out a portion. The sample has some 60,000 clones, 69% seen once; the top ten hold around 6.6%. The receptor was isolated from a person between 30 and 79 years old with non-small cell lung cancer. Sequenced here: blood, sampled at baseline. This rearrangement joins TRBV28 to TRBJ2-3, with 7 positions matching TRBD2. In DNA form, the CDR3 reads TGTGCCAGCATTGGCGGGGGTGGCGCAGATACGCAGTATTTT. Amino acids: CASIGGGGADTQYF.